Given below is one TCR beta chain in context. This record belongs to a study of blood T cell repertoires in COVID-19. Profiling relied on immunoSEQ multiplex PCR, and the TCRdb table lists in-frame clones only, not all of them. This sample carries about 75,000 clones, almost 90% of them seen once, and the ten largest clones take around 2.6%. Trimming took 6 bases from V and 6 from J, leaving 11 bases between them. The CDR3 consists of 13 residues. Germline values: CDR1 LNHDA, CDR2 SQIVND (reference sequence). This clonotype was obtained from a human donor in a cohort sampled during active COVID-19. This chain joins TRBV19 and TRBJ2-2; no clear D. The material sequenced was peripheral blood. CDR3 sequence reads: CASSRGPAGELFF. CDR3 nucleotides: TGTGCCAGTAGCCGAGGCCCAGCCGGGGAGCTGTTTTTT.